The entry below describes one T cell receptor (beta chain). As yet, its antigen is unknown. These data belong to a study of T-cell memory formation after mild COVID-19. Whole-study context: Clustering of TCRs was largely donor specific.

Using its own MiXCR run on the 5' RACE reads, TCRdb lists one record per CDR3 protein. The sample lists some 300,000 distinct CDR3 sequences, 20% to 25% occurring once. Germline-derived CDR1 and CDR2 are LGHDT and YNNKEL (reference sequence). Trimming cost V 0 bases and J 4 bases, with 12 bases left between them. This CDR3 contains 15 residues. Study-wide results and limits: Mainly CM and EM harbored the contracting CD4+ clones; mainly EMRA harbored the CD8+ ones.

The sequence was collected from a young man who had mild COVID-19 (a few samples of this study predate the infection). Cell type and time point are not known. Sequenced: PBMCs or a T cell subset sorted from them (not recorded which). This chain joins TRBV3-1 and TRBJ1-2; D is possibly TRBD1 (5 bases). The CDR3 sequence: CASSQEYRTPYGYTF. The CDR3 DNA is TGTGCCAGCAGCCAAGAATATCGGACACCCTATGGCTACACCTTC.